In this sample, the clone carrying this T cell receptor (beta chain) turned up a few times. Its antigen is still unknown. This sample is drawn from a study of T cells in Graves' hyperthyroidism and ophthalmopathy. Study-wide findings and caveats: Most thyroid clonotypes that were expanded above 0.001 also turned up in blood. A model of 13 V-J pairs discriminated ophthalmopathy from stable hyperthyroidism.

Patients were excluded for uncontrolled infection, other autoimmune disease, pregnancy or lactation. Researchers amplified the TCR beta CDR3 regions from RNA transcripts. The TCR CDR3 first-round RT-PCR relied on the HTBI primer set. Each CDR3 protein is one row after TCRdb ran MiXCR on the multiplex PCR reads. The repertoire holds roughly 500,000 distinct CDR3 sequences, with approximately 15% as singletons. The sequence was obtained from a woman in her 30s with Graves' hyperthyroidism that later progressed to Graves' ophthalmopathy. Material for sequencing was blood.

CDR3 in DNA: TGCGCCAGCAGCCTTACGGGACTAGCGGGAGCCGGGGAGCTGTTTTTT. It yields the protein CASSLTGLAGAGELFF. The J gene is TRBJ2-2, the V gene TRBV4-1, with TRBD2 matching over 14 bases. The germline V gene has CDR1 MGHRA and CDR2 YSYEKL. Trimming took 4 bases from V and 6 from J; bases not matched to a gene: 4. The CDR3 runs 16 residues.